The 14 T cell receptor beta chains below were found in one sample sequenced in a study of T cell responses to AZD1222 COVID-19 vaccine. Clones were read by immunoSEQ multiplex PCR, and TCRdb kept only the in-frame ones, dropping some. The sample contains 110,000 to 150,000 clones, around 92% of which appear only once. The input for sequencing was peripheral blood, taken after recovery from COVID-19. The receptors were gathered from an adult who had recovered from COVID-19.

The genes are TRBV27 and TRBJ1-1, with TRBD1 as a possible D gene (5 bases). V lost 2 bases and J lost 5, with 12 bases in between. The CDR3 runs 14 residues. The germline V gene encodes CDR1 MNHEY and CDR2 SMNVEV (reference sequence). The CDR3 region is CASSLEGRETEAFF. The CDR3 DNA reads TGTGCCAGCAGTTTAGAGGGGAGAGAAACTGAAGCTTTCTTT.

The chain carries TRBV4-2 and TRBJ2-7, with 9 bases identical to TRBD1. With 0 bases clipped from V and 3 bases from J, the junction kept 12 bases outside the gene matches. In germline, CDR1 is LGHNA, CDR2 YNFKEQ. There are 18 residues in the CDR3. CDR3 residues: CASSQDWAGQGSHYEQYF. The CDR3 coding sequence is TGTGCCAGCAGCCAAGATTGGGCGGGACAGGGATCCCACTACGAGCAGTACTTC.

The J gene is TRBJ2-2, the V gene TRBV27; D possibly corresponds to TRBD1 (6 bases). In germline, CDR1 is MNHEY, CDR2 SMNVEV (reference sequence). The CDR3 sequence is 16 residues long. Deletions cut 6 bases from V and 0 bases from J, with 14 bases between. In nucleotides, the CDR3 is TGTGCCAGCAGAAAAGGGGACACCACGAACACCGGGGAGCTGTTTTTT. This gives the protein CASRKGDTTNTGELFF.

V is TRBV12-3 or TRBV12-4 and J is TRBJ2-1, with 7 bases aligning to TRBD1. Trimming took 5 bases from V and 15 from J; bases not matched to a gene: 10. There are 12 residues in the CDR3. CDR3 residues: CASSPQQGQLFF. CDR3 DNA sequence: TGTGCCAGCAGTCCTCAACAGGGGCAGTTGTTCTTC.

The table lists this clone with a count of one. V gene TRBV28 combines with J gene TRBJ1-4; maybe TRBD1 (6 bases). V lost 6 bases and J lost 4, with 15 bases in between. In germline, CDR1 is MDHEN, CDR2 SYDVKM. This CDR3 has 15 amino acids. CDR3 in amino acids: CASRSSGADNEKLFF. The CDR3 DNA is TGTGCCAGCAGAAGCTCAGGGGCTGATAATGAAAAACTGTTTTTT.

The rearrangement links TRBV4-2 to TRBJ2-3; no clear D. The CDR3 sequence is 11 residues long. The germline V gene has CDR1 LGHNA and CDR2 YNFKEQ. V was clipped by 3 bases and J by 6 bases, with 4 bases between them. This CDR3 is CASSHSDTQYF. The CDR3 nucleotides read TGTGCCAGCAGCCACTCGGATACGCAGTATTTT.

V and J are TRBV7-6 and TRBJ2-2, with D unclear. The CDR3 length is 12 residues. Trimming removed 6 bases at V and 5 bases at J, with 7 bases between. Germline V lookup: CDR1 SGHVS, CDR2 FNYEAQ. The CDR3 sequence is CASSQRTGELFF. As DNA, the CDR3 is TGTGCCAGCAGTCAAAGGACCGGGGAGCTGTTTTTT.

The chain joins TRBV28 to TRBJ1-1; D ambiguous. This CDR3 is built from 17 residues. Trimming pared 6 bases from V and 5 bases from J, leaving 25 bases between. CDR1 is MDHEN and CDR2 is SYDVKM in the germline V gene. Here the CDR3 reads CASSTRAQRGVGTEAFF. The CDR3 nucleotides read TGTGCCAGCAGCACTCGGGCCCAGCGCGGGGTGGGGACTGAAGCTTTCTTT.

The chain carries TRBV30 and TRBJ2-7; the D gene is possibly TRBD1 (6 bases). This CDR3 region has 13 residues. Germline V gene lookup returns CDR1 GTSNPN and CDR2 SVGIG (reference sequence). V was pared by 0 bases and J by 4 bases, with 10 bases between. This CDR3 is CAWSVRRGYEQYF. CDR3 DNA: TGTGCCTGGAGTGTACGAAGGGGGTACGAGCAGTACTTC. The full variable domain, with the rest looked up from reference TRBV30 and TRBJ2-7, is SQTIHQWPATLVQPVGSPLSLECTVEGTSNPNLYWYRQAAGRGLQLLFYSVGIGQISSEVPQNLSASRPQDRQFILSSKKLLLSDSGFYLCAWSVRRGYEQYFGPGTRLTVT.

V gene TRBV18 combines with J gene TRBJ1-5; D is ambiguous. The CDR3 loop spans 15 amino acids. V dropped 3 bases and J dropped 3 bases, with 12 bases sitting between them. Germline V gene lookup returns CDR1 KGHSH and CDR2 LQKENI. DNA for the CDR3: TGTGCCAGCTCACCTGGGAGGAATAACAATCAGCCCCAGCATTTT. This translates into CASSPGRNNNQPQHF.

The chain recombines TRBV7-9 with TRBJ1-5; D ambiguous. This CDR3 has 12 amino acids. Germline CDR1 and CDR2: SEHNR and FQNEAQ (reference sequence). Trimming shortened V by 4 bases and J by 4 bases, and 5 bases separated the two germline ends. Here the CDR3 DNA reads TGTGCCAGCAGCTCAAGAAATCAGCCCCAGCATTTT. Its protein product is CASSSRNQPQHF.

V and J are TRBV27 and TRBJ2-5, with a possible D match to TRBD2 (5 bases). Trimming took off 7 bases at V and 2 bases at J, with 23 bases between the two ends. The CDR3 sequence is 17 residues long. CDR1 is MNHEY and CDR2 is SMNVEV in the germline V gene (reference sequence). CDR3 protein: CASKSRKPGNLQETQYF. The CDR3 DNA sequence: TGTGCCAGCAAAAGTCGCAAACCGGGGAATCTTCAAGAGACCCAGTACTTC.

This chain links TRBV28 with TRBJ2-5; 7 bases are a match to TRBD1. The CDR3 contains 14 residues. The trim removed 5 bases at V and 4 bases at J, leaving 7 bases unmatched. Germline V gene data show CDR1 as MDHEN and CDR2 as SYDVKM. For the CDR3, the DNA is TGTGCCAGCAGTCCGACAGGGAATAGAGAGACCCAGTACTTC. Amino acid sequence: CASSPTGNRETQYF.

Here the CDR3 DNA reads TGTGCCAGCAGCCCCACAGCGGAAATCTCCTACGAGCAGTACTTC. Amino acid sequence: CASSPTAEISYEQYF. The rearrangement joins TRBV9 to TRBJ2-7; perhaps TRBD2 as D (5 bases). The CDR3 is made up of 15 amino acids. The germline V gene has CDR1 SGDLS and CDR2 YYNGEE. V was pared by 4 bases and J by 0 bases, with 14 bases between.